This passage covers 22 T cell receptor beta chains from one sample sequenced in a study of T cell responses to AZD1222 COVID-19 vaccine. Sequencing was performed with immunoSEQ multiplex PCR; in TCRdb, only in-frame clones are kept and a portion is missing. The repertoire consists of about 120,000 clones, with 70% to 90% occurring once and the leading ten covering about 8.6%. Sequencing used peripheral blood, obtained on day 0 of AZD1222 vaccination. The receptors were gathered from an adult in good health.

The V and J genes are TRBV19 and TRBJ2-2; possibly TRBD1 for D (5 bases). Trimming shortened V by 9 bases and J by 0 bases, and 8 bases separated the two germline ends. Germline CDR1 is LNHDA and CDR2 is SQIVND (reference sequence). The CDR3 spans 13 residues. In DNA, the CDR3 is TGTGCCAGCCGACAGTCGAACACCGGGGAGCTGTTTTTT. This translates into CASRQSNTGELFF. The entire variable domain, with the rest obtained from reference TRBV19 and TRBJ2-2, is as follows: DGGITQSPKYLFRKEGQNVTLSCEQNLNHDAMYWYRQDPGQGLRLIYYSQIVNDFQKGDIAEGYSVSREKKESFPLTVTSAQKNPTAFYLCASRQSNTGELFFGEGSRLTVL.

In this sample, this clone turned up once. V gene TRBV11-2 combines with J gene TRBJ1-2, with 7 positions matching TRBD1. Trimming cost V 5 bases and J 7 bases; bases outside gene matches: 4. The germline V gene has CDR1 SGHAT and CDR2 FQNNGV. This CDR3 contains 12 residues. CDR3 residues: CASSVTGFGYTF. The CDR3 nucleotides are TGTGCCAGCAGCGTGACAGGGTTTGGCTACACCTTC.

This clone showed up just a few times. The chain uses TRBV2 and TRBJ1-2; weak D call: TRBD1 (5 bases). Germline CDR1 SNHLY, CDR2 FYNNEI. V dropped 2 bases and J dropped 10 bases, with 11 bases sitting between them. This CDR3 comprises 12 residues. The CDR3 loop is CASSEQTADYTF. In DNA, the CDR3 is TGTGCCAGCAGTGAACAGACAGCCGACTACACCTTC.

This chain joins TRBV9 and TRBJ1-3; D might be TRBD1 (5 bases). Germline loops: CDR1 SGDLS, CDR2 YYNGEE. V shed 3 bases and J shed 0 bases, with 16 bases lying between them. CDR3 length: 17 residues. CDR3 residues: CASSGGSGAYSGNTIYF. The CDR3, as DNA: TGTGCCAGCAGCGGAGGGTCCGGGGCCTACTCTGGAAACACCATATATTTT. Full variable domain (remainder filled in from reference TRBV9 and TRBJ1-3): DSGVTQTPKHLITATGQRVTLRCSPRSGDLSVYWYQQSLDQGLQFLIQYYNGEERAKGNILERFSAQQFPDLHSELNLSSLELGDSALYFCASSGGSGAYSGNTIYFGEGSWLTVV.

The chain is built from TRBV29-1 and TRBJ2-1, with 8 bases matching TRBD1. This CDR3 has 11 amino acids. Germline CDR1 is SQVTM and CDR2 is ANQGSEA. The junction had 2 bases not matched to a gene; V was cut back by 4 bases and J by 9 bases. This CDR3 is CSVAGGGEQFF. DNA of the CDR3: TGCAGCGTTGCAGGGGGCGGTGAGCAGTTCTTC.

The V gene is TRBV7-2, the J gene TRBJ2-1; TRBD1 agrees at 8 bases. After removal of 2 bases from V and 3 bases from J, the junction contained 3 bases not matched to a gene. There are 15 residues in the CDR3. Germline V gives CDR1 SGHTA, CDR2 FQGNSA. This CDR3 reads CASSLQTGVYNEQFF. As DNA, the CDR3 is TGTGCCAGCAGCTTACAGACAGGGGTCTACAATGAGCAGTTCTTC.

The chain links TRBV6-1 to TRBJ2-7; D not resolved. V was clipped by 0 bases and J by 2 bases, with 8 bases between them. CDR1 is MNHNS and CDR2 is SASEGT in the germline V gene. The length of the CDR3 is 14 residues. The CDR3 nucleotides are TGTGCCAGCAGTGAAGCGTTGGGTCCCTACGAGCAGTACTTC. Its translation is CASSEALGPYEQYF.

This chain joins TRBV28 and TRBJ1-5; maybe TRBD1 (6 bases). The V end was cut by 0 bases, the J end by 11 bases, with 14 bases between. There are 14 residues in the CDR3. Per germline, CDR1 MDHEN and CDR2 SYDVKM. CDR3 residues: CASSLWQGSVAQHF. For the CDR3, the DNA is TGTGCCAGCAGTTTATGGCAGGGGTCCGTTGCCCAGCATTTT.

CDR3 protein: CATKGRRTAEQFF. The CDR3 DNA follows: TGTGCCACCAAAGGACGGAGGACTGCGGAGCAGTTCTTC. V is TRBV24-1 and J is TRBJ2-1; weak D call: TRBD2 (5 bases). The CDR3 is made up of 13 amino acids. With 8 bases removed from V and 10 bases from J, the gap between germline ends came to 17 bases. The V gene's germline CDR1 is KGHDR and CDR2 SFDVKD.

The chain has TRBV12-3 or TRBV12-4 and TRBJ2-1; a possible D gene is TRBD2 (5 bases). The V end was cut by 4 bases, the J end by 6 bases, with 10 bases between. This CDR3 comprises 13 residues. The CDR3 region is CASSWWTLNEQFF. As DNA, the CDR3 is TGTGCCAGCAGTTGGTGGACTCTCAATGAGCAGTTCTTC.

The chain employs TRBV4-1 and TRBJ2-4, with TRBD2 matching over 16 bases. The CDR3 is 18 residues long. CDR1 and CDR2 from the germline V gene are MGHRA and YSYEKL. V was pared by 3 bases and J by 0 bases, with 2 bases of the junction left unmatched. CDR3: CASSQGLAGGVAKNIQYF. CDR3 nucleotides: TGCGCCAGCAGCCAGGGACTAGCGGGGGGGGTAGCCAAAAACATTCAGTACTTC.

V is TRBV11-2 and J is TRBJ2-5; 8 nucleotides match TRBD2. The germline CDR1 and CDR2 sequences are SGHAT and FQNNGV. CDR3 size: 15 residues. V lost 0 bases to trimming and J lost 6 bases; unmatched junction nucleotides: 6. The CDR3 here is CASSLEGLEIKTQYF. Written as DNA, the CDR3 is TGTGCCAGCAGCTTAGAGGGACTAGAGATCAAGACCCAGTACTTC.

This chain joins TRBV21-1 and TRBJ1-1; the table's TRBD1 call for D was not verified on the DNA. TRBV21-1 is a pseudogene segment. This CDR3 region has 16 residues. The CDR3 here is CASSTSIGAVNTEAFF. The CDR3 bases are TGTGCCAGCAGCACCTCAATTGGGGCCGTGAACACTGAAGCTTTCTTT.

The chain joins TRBV19 to TRBJ2-6; TRBD2 aligns across 12 bases. The trim removed 1 base at V and 0 bases at J, leaving 10 bases unmatched. Looked up from germline, CDR1 is LNHDA and CDR2 is SQIVND (reference sequence). The CDR3 sequence is 21 residues long. Here the CDR3 DNA reads TGTGCCAGTAGTATAGGCCTTTGGACTAGCGGGACCTACTCTGGGGCCAACGTCCTGACTTTC. This encodes CASSIGLWTSGTYSGANVLTF.

This clone was found once. The V call is TRBV19, the J call TRBJ1-5, with D unclear. V lost 5 bases and J 5 bases, leaving 19 bases between the germline ends. In germline, CDR1 is LNHDA, CDR2 SQIVND (reference sequence). The CDR3 consists of 16 residues. As DNA, the CDR3 is TGTGCCAGTAGTTTCCAGTTGTGGGGTATCCATCAGCCCCAGCATTTT. Its protein product is CASSFQLWGIHQPQHF.

Here the CDR3 DNA reads TGCAGTGCCGGGACATACGAGCAGTACTTC. It codes for CSAGTYEQYF. The chain uses TRBV20-1 and TRBJ2-7, with D perhaps matching TRBD1 (6 bases). This CDR3 has 10 residues. CDR1 is DFQATT and CDR2 is SNEGSKA in the germline V gene (reference sequence). V gave up 6 bases and J gave up 4 bases, with 7 bases separating them.

This chain connects TRBV5-1 to TRBJ1-1, with D possibly being TRBD1 (5 bases). CDR3 length equals 15 residues. Germline V CDR1 and CDR2: SGHRS, YFSETQ. V was cut by 7 bases and J by 0 bases, with 16 bases left in between. CDR3 nucleotide sequence: TGCGCCAGCTCCGGGACGGATTTTTTGAACACTGAAGCTTTCTTT. It specifies CASSGTDFLNTEAFF.

This clone was observed once. V and J are TRBV5-1 and TRBJ2-3; TRBD2 matches at 7 bases. CDR1 and CDR2 from the germline V gene are SGHRS and YFSETQ. The CDR3 totals 17 residues. V gave up 0 bases and J gave up 1 base; unmatched junction bases: 8. In DNA, the CDR3 is TGCGCCAGCAGCTTGGGGACTAGTATGCTCCGCACAGATACGCAGTATTTT. This encodes CASSLGTSMLRTDTQYF.

This sequence joins TRBV6-5 and TRBJ1-3; no firm D call. CDR3 size: 16 residues. The V end was cut by 2 bases, the J end by 2 bases, with 13 bases between. Germline CDR1 is MNHEY and CDR2 is SVGAGI. The CDR3 loop reads CASSYRDILPGNTIYF. CDR3 sequence (DNA): TGTGCCAGCAGTTACCGCGACATTCTTCCTGGAAACACCATATATTTT.

The V and J genes are TRBV11-2 and TRBJ2-1; D is perhaps TRBD2 (6 bases). Germline V gene lookup returns CDR1 SGHAT and CDR2 FQNNGV. The CDR3 extends over 16 amino acids. V was cut by 4 bases and J by 8 bases, with 21 bases left in between. The CDR3 spells CASSSLRAGPTDEQFF. The CDR3 DNA sequence: TGTGCCAGCAGCTCCCTGCGGGCGGGACCTACGGATGAGCAGTTCTTC. The whole variable domain, remainder taken from reference TRBV11-2 and TRBJ2-1, is EAGVAQSPRYKIIEKRQSVAFWCNPISGHATLYWYQQILGQGPKLLIQFQNNGVVDDSQLPKDRFSAERLKGVDSTLKIQPAKLEDSAVYLCASSSLRAGPTDEQFFGPGTRLTVL.

The V and J genes are TRBV7-3 and TRBJ2-1, with 7 bases fitting TRBD2. With 0 bases clipped from V and 0 bases from J, the junction kept 5 bases outside the gene matches. In germline, CDR1 is SGHTA, CDR2 FQGTGA. The CDR3 extends over 17 amino acids. The CDR3 loop is CASSLTSSGSSYNEQFF. In DNA form, the CDR3 reads TGTGCCAGCAGCTTAACCTCTAGCGGCAGCTCCTACAATGAGCAGTTCTTC.

DNA of the CDR3: TGTGCCAGCAGTGACTCTGAAGGGGATGGCTACACCTTC. Its translation: CASSDSEGDGYTF. V is TRBV6-4 and J is TRBJ1-2, with a weak D call TRBD1 (5 bases). V lost 0 bases, J lost 6 bases, and 8 bases lay in between. Germline-derived CDR1 and CDR2 are MRHNA and SNTAGT. The CDR3 runs to 13 residues.